Listed below are T cell receptor beta chains from one sample, sequenced in a study of cytomegalovirus exposure and HLA in healthy donors. Only in-frame clones appear in the TCRdb table, and some are missing; sequencing was by immunoSEQ multiplex PCR. The sample comprises 110,000 to 150,000 clones, roughly 80% of which are singletons, and more than 3% rests with the top ten. The material sequenced was PBMCs. These receptors were obtained from a male donor in good health and CMV-seronegative. CDR3s include the opening cysteine and the closing phenylalanine or tryptophan. The D gene is left open where the match is weak. Only part of the rows carry a size: once, few, many, or a class if the clone is expanded.

j_call clone_size d_call v_call cdr3_length cdr3_nt cdr3_aa
TRBJ2-2 . . TRBV9 16 TGTGCCAGCAGCGTAGTTGGGGGGGCGGGCACCGGGGAGCTGTTTTTT CASSVVGGAGTGELFF
TRBJ1-1 . . TRBV19 17 TGTGCCAGTAAGCTCCCGGCAGGGAAGTCGGTGAACACTGAAGCTTTCTTT CASKLPAGKSVNTEAFF
TRBJ2-1 . TRBD1 TRBV13 16 TGTGCCAGCAGCCGCCCCGGGACAGTGGGCTACAATGAGCAGTTCTTC CASSRPGTVGYNEQFF
TRBJ2-6 . . TRBV7-2 15 TGTGCCAGCAGCCCCCTAGGTGTCGGGGCCAACGTCCTGACTTTC CASSPLGVGANVLTF
TRBJ2-5 once . TRBV2 13 TGTGCCAGCAGTGAAGAGCGCCGAAAGACCCAGTACTTC CASSEERRKTQYF
TRBJ1-1 . . TRBV7-2 15 TGTGCCAGCAGCTTCACCTTACAGGGTTGGACTGAAGCTTTCTTT CASSFTLQGWTEAFF
TRBJ1-1 once TRBD1 TRBV4-2 17 TGTGCCAGCAGCCACGGCGGAGTAAGACAGGGGATAGGGGGAGCTTTCTTT CASSHGGVRQGIGGAFF
TRBJ1-6 once TRBD1 TRBV7-8 15 TGTGCCAGCAGACCTAGGACAGGGGATAATTCACCCCTCCACTTT CASRPRTGDNSPLHF
TRBJ2-7 few . TRBV7-9 12 TGTGCCAGCAGCTCACAAAGAGGGGAGCAGTACTTC CASSSQRGEQYF
TRBJ1-1 . . TRBV13 12 TGTGCCAGCAGCTCCCAACCCCCGCGGGCTTTCTTT CASSSQPPRAFF
TRBJ2-1 . TRBD2 TRBV7-6 17 TGTGCCAGCAGCCTGGGACTAGCGGGAGTCGGCTACAATGAGCAGTTCTTC CASSLGLAGVGYNEQFF
TRBJ2-2 once TRBD1 TRBV5-8 17 TGTGCCAGCAGCACGGACAGGGGCACCTTTGTTGCCGGGGAGCTGTTTTTT CASSTDRGTFVAGELFF
TRBJ2-2 . TRBD2 TRBV6-5 15 TGTGCCAGCAGTTACTCGGGAGGGACGGCCGGGGAGCTGTTTTTT CASSYSGGTAGELFF
TRBJ2-1 few TRBD2 TRBV27 23 TGTGCCAGCAGGGGGACAGGGCGAGGACTAGCGGGAGTAGTAAGTGAGGCCTACAATGAGCAGTTCTTC CASRGTGRGLAGVVSEAYNEQFF
TRBJ2-7 . . TRBV5-1 13 TGCGCCAGCAGCTTGGCCGGGGTCGGCGAGCAGTACTTC CASSLAGVGEQYF
TRBJ1-2 . TRBD1 TRBV7-9 15 TGTGCCAGCAGCCCCCGGACAGGGAGGCCCTATGGCTACACCTTC CASSPRTGRPYGYTF
TRBJ1-1 . TRBD1 TRBV6-1 13 TGTGCCAGCAGTTATGACAGGGAGTCTGAAGCTTTCTTT CASSYDRESEAFF
TRBJ1-2 . . TRBV7-9 14 TGTGCCAGCAGCTTAACAGGCAATGTTAGAGGCTACACCTTC CASSLTGNVRGYTF
TRBJ2-7 . TRBD2 TRBV7-2 14 TGTGCCAGCAGCTCTAGCGGGGAAACCTACGAGCAGTACTTC CASSSSGETYEQYF
TRBJ2-5 once . TRBV6-1 14 TGTGCCAGCAGTCCAGGGCCCGGCCAAGAGACCCAGTACTTC CASSPGPGQETQYF
TRBJ2-1 . TRBD2 TRBV19 19 TGTGCCAGTAGTATCTCGGCTAGCGGGGGCCTGAACTCCTACAATGAGCAGTTCTTC CASSISASGGLNSYNEQFF
TRBJ1-5 . TRBD1 TRBV6-1 20 TGTGCCAGCAGTGCCTACAACAGGGGGCGCGTTCTAGGTAGCAATCAGCCCCAGCATTTT CASSAYNRGRVLGSNQPQHF
TRBJ1-2 . TRBD1 TRBV5-1 13 TGCGCCAGCAGCCAGACAGGGGTTGGAGGCTACACCTTC CASSQTGVGGYTF
TRBJ1-5 . . TRBV18 15 TGTGCCAGCTCACCAGACAGGCTAAACAATCAGCCCCAGCATTTT CASSPDRLNNQPQHF
TRBJ2-1 . TRBD2 TRBV4-2 16 TGTGCCAGCAGCCAAGCCGGGGGGGCCTCCTACAATGAGCAGTTCTTC CASSQAGGASYNEQFF
TRBJ2-7 once TRBD2 TRBV27 14 TGTGCCAGCAAGGCGGGGGTATGGACCTACGAGCAGTACTTC CASKAGVWTYEQYF
TRBJ2-7 once . TRBV7-9 12 TGTGCCAGCAGCCTAGTTACCTACGAGCAGTACTTC CASSLVTYEQYF
TRBJ2-5 . TRBD2 TRBV5-1 12 TGCGCCAGCAGCTGGGGGGGGGAGACCCAGTACTTC CASSWGGETQYF
TRBJ1-5 . TRBD1 TRBV28 14 TGTGCCAGCAGACCCGGACAGGGCGGTCAGCCCCAGCATTTT CASRPGQGGQPQHF
TRBJ2-1 few TRBD1 TRBV18 16 TGTGCCAGCTCACCCCCCAGGGGGCGCGGCTACAATGAGCAGTTCTTC CASSPPRGRGYNEQFF
TRBJ1-1 . . TRBV11-1 14 TGTGCCAGCAGCTCCGGGGATGGGAGCACTGAAGCTTTCTTT CASSSGDGSTEAFF
TRBJ2-1 . TRBD2 TRBV7-3 12 TGTGCCAGCAGCCACATAGCGGGAGAACAGTTCTTC CASSHIAGEQFF
TRBJ1-1 . TRBD1 TRBV18 14 TGTGCCAGCTCACTCACAGGGGGCGACACTGAAGCTTTCTTT CASSLTGGDTEAFF
TRBJ2-3 . . TRBV7-3 14 TGTGCCAGCAGCCAGGGGTTCGCCACAGATACGCAGTATTTT CASSQGFATDTQYF
TRBJ2-3 . . TRBV2 14 TGTGCCAGCAGTAACTCGCCACCCACAGATACGCAGTATTTT CASSNSPPTDTQYF
TRBJ1-6 . . TRBV7-9 14 TGTGCCAGCAGCTCCCTAAGGGAGGAATCACCCCTCCACTTT CASSSLREESPLHF
TRBJ1-1 . . TRBV6-1 14 TGTGCCAGCAGTCCGGGGTCCCAGGCGACTGAAGCTTTCTTT CASSPGSQATEAFF
TRBJ2-3 . TRBD2 TRBV11-3 15 TGTGCCAGCAGCTTAGAAGCGACTAGCGCAGATACGCAGTATTTT CASSLEATSADTQYF
TRBJ1-1 . . TRBV25-1 15 TGTGCTGACGGGGGGGAAGGCGAGTTGAACACTGAAGCTTTCTTT CADGGEGELNTEAFF
TRBJ2-1 . . TRBV11-2 17 TGTGCCAGCAGCTTAGCGAGTCAGGGATACTCCTACAATGAGCAGTTCTTC CASSLASQGYSYNEQFF
TRBJ2-7 . TRBD1 TRBV28 18 TGTGCCAGCATTACAACGGGACAGGGAGCCCAAACCCCCTACGAGCAGTACTTC CASITTGQGAQTPYEQYF
TRBJ1-1 few . TRBV7-8 16 TGTGCCAGCAGCTTAGTCGTCAGGAGGCGTTCGACTGAAGCTTTCTTT CASSLVVRRRSTEAFF
TRBJ2-1 . . TRBV4-1 16 TGCGCCAGCAGCCAACTTTTAATTGAGTGGGCCGATGAGCAGTTCTTC CASSQLLIEWADEQFF
TRBJ2-5 . TRBD2 TRBV9 15 TGTGCCAGCAGCCCGGGACTAGCGCCCCCGGAGACCCAGTACTTC CASSPGLAPPETQYF
TRBJ1-1 . TRBD1 TRBV7-9 15 TGTGCCAGCAGCCTAGTGGGACAGGGTGGGACTGAAGCTTTCTTT CASSLVGQGGTEAFF
TRBJ2-3 . TRBD1 TRBV6-6 16 TGTGCCAGCAGGTACGGGACAGTCGGGCCCACAGATACGCAGTATTTT CASRYGTVGPTDTQYF
TRBJ1-2 . . TRBV7-9 15 TGTGCCAGCAGCTTAGCGGCGGGTCCCAACTATGGCTACACCTTC CASSLAAGPNYGYTF
TRBJ2-1 . . TRBV7-9 11 TGTGCCAGCAGCGTACAGTGGGAGCAGTTCTTC CASSVQWEQFF
TRBJ2-1 . TRBD2 TRBV15 14 TGTGCCACCAGCAGAGCTACTAGCGGCGGTGAGCAGTTCTTC CATSRATSGGEQFF
TRBJ1-1 once TRBD1 TRBV4-3 15 TGCGCCAGCAGTGGGCGGGACAGGGGTTTTACTGAAGCTTTCTTT CASSGRDRGFTEAFF
TRBJ1-2 once . TRBV18 12 TGTGCCAGCTCACCGATCACGGATGGCTACACCTTC CASSPITDGYTF
TRBJ1-2 . TRBD1 TRBV4-2 15 TGTGCCAGCAGCCAAGAGCGAGACAGGGGGCCGGGCTACACCTTC CASSQERDRGPGYTF
TRBJ1-2 . TRBD1 TRBV7-9 14 TGTGCCAGCAGCCGGACAGGGGGCCCCTATGGCTACACCTTC CASSRTGGPYGYTF
TRBJ2-5 . . TRBV5-6 13 TGTGCCAGCAGCCCCGTGGTAGAAGAGACCCAGTACTTC CASSPVVEETQYF
TRBJ2-3 . . TRBV6-1 14 TGTGCCGGCCGTCGGGACACCGGCACAGATACGCAGTATTTT CAGRRDTGTDTQYF